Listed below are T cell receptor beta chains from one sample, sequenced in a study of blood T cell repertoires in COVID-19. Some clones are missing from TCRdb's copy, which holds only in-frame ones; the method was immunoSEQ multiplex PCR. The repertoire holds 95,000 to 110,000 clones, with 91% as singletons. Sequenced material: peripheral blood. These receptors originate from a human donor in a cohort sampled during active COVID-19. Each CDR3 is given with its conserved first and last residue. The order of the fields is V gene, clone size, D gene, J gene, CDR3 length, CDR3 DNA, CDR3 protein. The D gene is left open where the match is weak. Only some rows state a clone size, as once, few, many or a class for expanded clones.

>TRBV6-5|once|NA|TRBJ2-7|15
TGTGCCAGCAGTCGTATGGCAGGGGAGTATGGGGAGCAGTACTTC
CASSRMAGEYGEQYF
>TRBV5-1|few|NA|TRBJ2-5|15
TGCGCCAGCAGCCCTACCTACGGGGGCCAAGAGACCCAGTACTTC
CASSPTYGGQETQYF
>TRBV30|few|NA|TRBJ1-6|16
TGTGCCTGGAGTGTAATACCGGGGACAAATAATTCACCCCTCCACTTT
CAWSVIPGTNNSPLHF
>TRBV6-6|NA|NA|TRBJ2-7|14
TGTGCCAGCAGTTCGAGGACCGGGACCTACGAGCAGTACTTC
CASSSRTGTYEQYF
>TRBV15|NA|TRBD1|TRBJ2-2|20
TGTGCCACCAGCAGAAAGCTTGGACAGGGATTTAAGGGGAACACCGGGGAGCTGTTTTTT
CATSRKLGQGFKGNTGELFF
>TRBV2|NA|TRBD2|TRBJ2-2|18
TGTGCCAGCAGTCGTAGCGGGGGGCCCTTAGGGGGCACCGGGGAGCTGTTTTTT
CASSRSGGPLGGTGELFF
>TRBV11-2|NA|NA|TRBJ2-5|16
TGTGCCAGCAGCTTAAAGACTCGAGCGTCCCAAGAGACCCAGTACTTC
CASSLKTRASQETQYF
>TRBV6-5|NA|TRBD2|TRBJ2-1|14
TGTGCCAGCAGCTTTACCGGGACTACGCATGAGCAGTTCTTC
CASSFTGTTHEQFF
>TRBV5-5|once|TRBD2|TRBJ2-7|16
TGTGCCAGCAGCTTGGTGGGGGGGAGTCCAAACTACGAGCAGTACTTC
CASSLVGGSPNYEQYF
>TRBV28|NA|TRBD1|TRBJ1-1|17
TGTGCCAGCAGTTTATGGGGACAGGGTAGAACGAACACTGAAGCTTTCTTT
CASSLWGQGRTNTEAFF
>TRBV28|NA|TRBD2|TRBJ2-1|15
TGTGCCAGCAGTGTATCCGGGACTAGTAACTATGAGCAGTTCTTC
CASSVSGTSNYEQFF
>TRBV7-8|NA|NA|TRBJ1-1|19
TGTGCCAGCAGCTTAAGTCCCCGATGGGGGGAGGGATTGAACACTGAAGCTTTCTTT
CASSLSPRWGEGLNTEAFF
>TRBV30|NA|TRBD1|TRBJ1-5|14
TGTGCCTGGAGCGCCGGGACAGGGACTCAGCCCCAGCATTTT
CAWSAGTGTQPQHF
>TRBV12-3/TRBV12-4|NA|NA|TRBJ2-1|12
TGTGCCAGCAGTGAACAGGGACATGAGCAGTTCTTC
CASSEQGHEQFF
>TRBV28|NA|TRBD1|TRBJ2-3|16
TGTGCCAGCAGTGAGGGGGGACAGGGCAGCACAGATACGCAGTATTTT
CASSEGGQGSTDTQYF
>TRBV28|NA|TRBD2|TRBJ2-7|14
TGTGCCAGCAGCGTCCCGCGGGAGTTTAACGAGCAGTACTTC
CASSVPREFNEQYF
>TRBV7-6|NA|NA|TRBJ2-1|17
TGTGCCAGCAGCTTAGGAATGATAGGAGGGAGAGGCTTAGAGCAGTTCTTC
CASSLGMIGGRGLEQFF
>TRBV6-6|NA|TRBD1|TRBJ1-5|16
TGTGCCAGCAGTTCTACCGGGACAGAAAGAAGTCAGCCCCAGCATTTT
CASSSTGTERSQPQHF
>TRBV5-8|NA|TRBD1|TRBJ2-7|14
TGTGCCAGCAGCCCTCTTGGGACAGACCTCGAGCAGTACTTC
CASSPLGTDLEQYF
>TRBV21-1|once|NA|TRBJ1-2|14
TGTGCCAGCAGCCCGGGCGGGAGGGGGCATGGCTACACCTTC
CASSPGGRGHGYTF
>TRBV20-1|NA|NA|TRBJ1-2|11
TGCAGTGCGGGGGGGGTCTATGGCTACACCTTC
CSAGGVYGYTF
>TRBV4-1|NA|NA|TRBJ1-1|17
TGCGCCAGCAGCCAAGAAAACCCCGACAGGCGGAACACTGAAGCTTTCTTT
CASSQENPDRRNTEAFF
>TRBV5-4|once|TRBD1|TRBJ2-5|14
TGTGCCAGCAGCCCGGACAGGGGGAAAGAGACCCAGTACTTC
CASSPDRGKETQYF
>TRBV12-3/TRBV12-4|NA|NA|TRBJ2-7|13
TGTGCCAGCAGTTTCGTACAAACCTACGAGCAGTACTTC
CASSFVQTYEQYF
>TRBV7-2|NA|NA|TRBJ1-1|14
TGTGCCAGCAGAGAACAGGGCTACGGCACTGAAGCTTTCTTT
CASREQGYGTEAFF
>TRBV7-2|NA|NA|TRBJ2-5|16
TGTGCCAGCAGCCCCTTAGAACCCCGGGACCAAGAGACCCAGTACTTC
CASSPLEPRDQETQYF
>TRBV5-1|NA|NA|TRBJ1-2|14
TGCGCCAGCAGCCCTGAGGGCAGAAACTATGGCTACACCTTC
CASSPEGRNYGYTF
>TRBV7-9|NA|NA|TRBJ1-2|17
TGTGCCAGCAGCTCCGACAGGCGCCAGACTTCTAACTATGGCTACACCTTC
CASSSDRRQTSNYGYTF
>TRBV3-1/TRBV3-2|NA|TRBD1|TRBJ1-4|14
TGTGCCAGCAGCACGAGGGGGCTCTTTGAAAAACTGTTTTTT
CASSTRGLFEKLFF
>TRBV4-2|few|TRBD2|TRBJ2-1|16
TGTGCCAGCAGCCCTAGCGGGAGGCAGAACTACAATGAGCAGTTCTTC
CASSPSGRQNYNEQFF
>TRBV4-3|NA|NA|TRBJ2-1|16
TGCGCCAGCAGCCAAGAGGGCCAGGGAGGCTACAATGAGCAGTTCTTC
CASSQEGQGGYNEQFF
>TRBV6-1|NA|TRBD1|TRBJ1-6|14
TGTGCCAGCAGGTCGGGGACAGCAAATTCACCCCTCCACTTT
CASRSGTANSPLHF
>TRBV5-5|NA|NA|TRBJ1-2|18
TGTGCCAGCAGCACTCTACCGCCACAGACGCAAGCTCTCTATGGCTACACCTTC
CASSTLPPQTQALYGYTF
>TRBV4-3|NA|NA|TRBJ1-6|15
TGCGCCAGCAGCCAAGATTTGAAGACTTATTCACCCCTCCACTTT
CASSQDLKTYSPLHF
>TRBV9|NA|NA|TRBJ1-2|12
TGTGCCAGCAGGAACAGGGTCCGGGGCTACACCTTC
CASRNRVRGYTF